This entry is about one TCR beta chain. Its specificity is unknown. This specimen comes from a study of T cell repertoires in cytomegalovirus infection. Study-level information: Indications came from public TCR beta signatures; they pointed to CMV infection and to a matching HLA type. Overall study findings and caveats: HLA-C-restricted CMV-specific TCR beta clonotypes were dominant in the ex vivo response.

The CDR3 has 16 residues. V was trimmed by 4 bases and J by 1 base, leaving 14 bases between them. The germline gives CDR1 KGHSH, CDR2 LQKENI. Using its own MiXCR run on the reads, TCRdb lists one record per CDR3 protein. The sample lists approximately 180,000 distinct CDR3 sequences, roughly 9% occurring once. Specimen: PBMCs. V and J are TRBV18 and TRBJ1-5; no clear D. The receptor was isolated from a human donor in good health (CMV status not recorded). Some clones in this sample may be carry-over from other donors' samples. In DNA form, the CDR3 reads TGTGCCAGCTCACGGGAGACCCTGGAGAGCAATCAGCCCCAGCATTTT. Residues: CASSRETLESNQPQHF.